Listed below are T cell receptor beta chains from one sample, sequenced in a study of siplizumab effects on memory and regulatory T cells. Clones were sequenced by immunoSEQ multiplex PCR, and TCRdb holds only the in-frame ones, with some missing. The sample lists about 100,000 clones; about nine tenths were seen once. Sequenced material: CD4+ T cells sorted from blood. The receptors come from a human donor in good health. Some clones in this sample may be carry-over from other donors' samples. The CDR3 runs from the conserved cysteine through the conserved F or W. Each record gives: D gene, CDR3 length, clone size, J gene, V gene, CDR3 DNA, CDR3 protein. D genes are given only for firm matches. Part of the rows lack a size; the others show once, few, many or a class for expanded clones.

TRBD1 | 15 | NA | TRBJ2-3 | TRBV9 | TGTGCCAGCAGCGCACAGACAGGGAGCACAGATACGCAGTATTTT | CASSAQTGSTDTQYF
TRBD1 | 15 | NA | TRBJ2-5 | TRBV11-3 | TGTGCCAGCAGCATCACCGGGACAGGGGCAGAGACCCAGTACTTC | CASSITGTGAETQYF
NA | 13 | NA | TRBJ2-1 | TRBV28 | TGTGCCAGCAGCAACGGACTTTACAATGAGCAGTTCTTC | CASSNGLYNEQFF
NA | 14 | NA | TRBJ2-7 | TRBV12-2 | TGTGCAAGTCGCACGACGGGGGAGAGCTACGAGCAGTACTTC | CASRTTGESYEQYF
TRBD2 | 16 | NA | TRBJ2-5 | TRBV6-9 | TGTGCCAGCAGTACGGGAGTCGGGAGGACTCAGGAGACCCAGTACTTC | CASSTGVGRTQETQYF
NA | 12 | NA | TRBJ2-3 | TRBV15 | TGTGCCACCAGCCTGAGTTCAGATACGCAGTATTTT | CATSLSSDTQYF
TRBD2 | 14 | NA | TRBJ2-5 | TRBV5-6 | TGTGCCAGCAGCTTGGGGACTAGTGGGGAGACCCAGTACTTC | CASSLGTSGETQYF
NA | 13 | NA | TRBJ2-4 | TRBV5-5 | TGTGCCAGCAGCTTGGTAGGCAAAAACATTCAGTACTTC | CASSLVGKNIQYF
TRBD2 | 17 | NA | TRBJ2-5 | TRBV4-2 | TGTGCCAGCAGCCAAGAAGCGTCGGGAGGGCCCGCTGAGACCCAGTACTTC | CASSQEASGGPAETQYF
NA | 15 | NA | TRBJ2-4 | TRBV7-2 | TGTGCCAGCAGCTTAGAGGCCAGGGCTTTGGACATTCAGTACTTC | CASSLEARALDIQYF
NA | 14 | NA | TRBJ2-7 | TRBV28 | TGTGCCAGCAGTTTAGCGGGACTCTCCTACGAGCAGTACTTC | CASSLAGLSYEQYF
TRBD2 | 16 | NA | TRBJ2-2 | TRBV7-2 | TGTGCCAGCAGCTGGCACACTAGCGGATCAACCGGGGAGCTGTTTTTT | CASSWHTSGSTGELFF
NA | 12 | NA | TRBJ2-3 | TRBV27 | TGTGCCAGCAGTTTGAGGGGGGATACGCAGTATTTT | CASSLRGDTQYF
NA | 10 | once | TRBJ2-3 | TRBV29-1 | TGCAGCGTTGGAGGTGATACGCAGTATTTT | CSVGGDTQYF
TRBD2 | 17 | NA | TRBJ2-4 | TRBV11-2 | TGTGCCAGCAGCCGCCTTGGGACTAGCGAGTACCAAAACATTCAGTACTTC | CASSRLGTSEYQNIQYF
TRBD2 | 15 | NA | TRBJ2-1 | TRBV11-3 | TGTGCCAGCAGCTTATTAGCGGGAGTAGGAAATGAGCAGTTCTTC | CASSLLAGVGNEQFF
NA | 14 | NA | TRBJ1-3 | TRBV19 | TGTGCCAGTAGTTCTACAGGAGGAAGGAACACCATATATTTT | CASSSTGGRNTIYF
NA | 17 | NA | TRBJ1-2 | TRBV4-2 | TGTGCCAGCAGCCAAGATGTTGGTAGTGGCACTAACTATGGCTACACCTTC | CASSQDVGSGTNYGYTF
TRBD1 | 15 | NA | TRBJ2-1 | TRBV6-5 | TGTGCCAGCAGCCGGGACAGGGGGCGGGGGAATGAGCAGTTCTTC | CASSRDRGRGNEQFF
TRBD1 | 14 | NA | TRBJ1-2 | TRBV5-1 | TGCGCCAGCAGCTTAGACAGGGGGCTGGATGGCTACACCTTC | CASSLDRGLDGYTF
TRBD2 | 18 | NA | TRBJ2-3 | TRBV2 | TGTGCCAGCAGTGGACTAGCGGGAGTGATGGGGGCCACAGATACGCAGTATTTT | CASSGLAGVMGATDTQYF
NA | 13 | NA | TRBJ1-2 | TRBV6-1 | TGTGCCAGCGCGGAGTTTGCTAACTATGGCTACACCTTC | CASAEFANYGYTF
TRBD2 | 19 | NA | TRBJ2-1 | TRBV5-1 | TGCGCCAGCAGCTTGGTGGGGACTAGCGGGAGCCCCCCCTACAATGAGCAGTTCTTC | CASSLVGTSGSPPYNEQFF
TRBD1 | 16 | NA | TRBJ1-4 | TRBV28 | TGTGCCAGCAGTCAAGGACAGGGGGGAAAATATGAAAAACTGTTTTTT | CASSQGQGGKYEKLFF
TRBD2 | 18 | NA | TRBJ2-2 | TRBV7-2 | TGTGCCAGCAGGTCTGACCAGGGACTAGCGGGATTAGGCCGGGAGCTGTTTTTT | CASRSDQGLAGLGRELFF
NA | 12 | NA | TRBJ2-3 | TRBV11-3 | TGTGCCAGCAGCATTAGGCCAGATACGCAGTATTTT | CASSIRPDTQYF
TRBD1 | 20 | NA | TRBJ2-7 | TRBV14 | TGTGCCAGCAGGGGGAAGGTATTAACACTTTCGGGACAGGGGCCCTACGAGCAGTACTTC | CASRGKVLTLSGQGPYEQYF
NA | 11 | NA | TRBJ2-1 | TRBV20-1 | TGCAGTGCTAGAGCGGGACCCCAAACGTTCTTC | CSARAGPQTFF
NA | 14 | NA | TRBJ1-4 | TRBV28 | TGTGCCAGCAGTTTAGGGGCACGGAATGAAAAACTGTTTTTT | CASSLGARNEKLFF
NA | 12 | NA | TRBJ1-3 | TRBV30 | TGTGCCTGGAGCGAACAGGGAAACACCATATATTTT | CAWSEQGNTIYF
NA | 15 | NA | TRBJ1-1 | TRBV30 | TGTGCCTGGAGGCTTTTGGGGGGGATGAACACTGAAGCTTTCTTT | CAWRLLGGMNTEAFF
NA | 16 | NA | TRBJ2-3 | TRBV6-6 | TGTGCCAGCACGAGGAAGGGGGGAGTGGGGGCAGATACGCAGTATTTT | CASTRKGGVGADTQYF
TRBD1 | 15 | NA | TRBJ1-5 | TRBV6-6 | TGTGCCAGCAGACCGCAGGGGGTGAGTAATCAGCCCCAGCATTTT | CASRPQGVSNQPQHF
NA | 18 | NA | TRBJ2-3 | TRBV7-9 | TGTGCCAGCAGCTTAGCGTATGGGACAACCTCTAGCACAGATACGCAGTATTTT | CASSLAYGTTSSTDTQYF
NA | 12 | once | TRBJ2-2 | TRBV5-5 | TGTGCCAGCAGCTTGGAGATCGGGGAGCTGTTTTTT | CASSLEIGELFF
TRBD1 | 15 | once | TRBJ1-1 | TRBV4-1 | TGCGCCAGCAGCCAAGGACAGGGAGCAAACACTGAAGCTTTCTTT | CASSQGQGANTEAFF
NA | 18 | NA | TRBJ1-5 | TRBV5-8 | TGTGCCAGCAGCTTGAAGGGGGTCCTTATCGGGGGCAATCAGCCCCAGCATTTT | CASSLKGVLIGGNQPQHF
NA | 16 | NA | TRBJ1-3 | TRBV4-1 | TGCGCCAGCAGTCCACAACTAACGAACTCTGGAAACACCATATATTTT | CASSPQLTNSGNTIYF
NA | 16 | NA | TRBJ2-7 | TRBV18 | TGTGCCAGCTCATCATCCGCTTTGGCGGCTTCCTACGAGCAGTACTTC | CASSSSALAASYEQYF
TRBD1 | 15 | NA | TRBJ2-1 | TRBV6-1 | TGTGCCAGCAGTGACCGGGACAGGGTTAGGGATGAGCAGTTCTTC | CASSDRDRVRDEQFF
NA | 13 | NA | TRBJ2-4 | TRBV18 | TGTGCCAGCTCACCACCAGGGGAAAACATTCAGTACTTC | CASSPPGENIQYF
TRBD1 | 12 | NA | TRBJ2-5 | TRBV29-1 | TGCAGCGTTATGACAGGGGCGGCGACCCAGTACTTC | CSVMTGAATQYF
TRBD1 | 15 | NA | TRBJ1-2 | TRBV28 | TGTGCCAGCATCACCCGGGACAGGGCTAACTATGGCTACACCTTC | CASITRDRANYGYTF
TRBD2 | 16 | NA | TRBJ2-5 | TRBV19 | TGTGCCAGTAGTATGTCGGGACTAGCGGGGCAAGAGACCCAGTACTTC | CASSMSGLAGQETQYF
NA | 16 | NA | TRBJ2-3 | TRBV7-8 | TGTGCCAGCAGCTTAAATCAACTTACAATCACAGATACGCAGTATTTT | CASSLNQLTITDTQYF
NA | 15 | once | TRBJ1-5 | TRBV19 | TGTGCCAGTAGTCCCCAACAGGGCCGGTACTGGCCCCAGCATTTT | CASSPQQGRYWPQHF
NA | 13 | NA | TRBJ2-7 | TRBV7-3 | TGTGCCAGCAGCTTACAAGGACCCTACGAGCAGTACTTC | CASSLQGPYEQYF
NA | 14 | NA | TRBJ2-7 | TRBV6-5 | TGTGCCAGCAGTTGGAGGGACGGTTCCTACGAGCAGTACTTC | CASSWRDGSYEQYF
NA | 14 | NA | TRBJ2-1 | TRBV2 | TGTGCCAGCACCTTGGAGCCGACCTACAATGAGCAGTTCTTC | CASTLEPTYNEQFF
NA | 15 | NA | TRBJ1-6 | TRBV18 | TGTGCCAGCTCAGAGGGGGGACGCGGGAATTCACCCCTCCACTTT | CASSEGGRGNSPLHF
NA | 13 | NA | TRBJ2-5 | TRBV11-3 | TGTGCCAGCAGCTTAGGACAGCAAGAGACCCAGTACTTC | CASSLGQQETQYF
TRBD2 | 15 | NA | TRBJ2-2 | TRBV18 | TGTGCCAGCTCACCTATGGGACTAGTGACCGGGGAGCTGTTTTTT | CASSPMGLVTGELFF
TRBD1 | 17 | once | TRBJ2-3 | TRBV11-1 | TGTGCCAGCAGCCCATTTTTCGGGACAGGCCTCACAGATACGCAGTATTTT | CASSPFFGTGLTDTQYF
NA | 16 | NA | TRBJ2-2 | TRBV5-4 | TGTGCCAGCAGCCCCCGGACAGACTTTAACACCGGGGAGCTGTTTTTT | CASSPRTDFNTGELFF
TRBD1 | 11 | NA | TRBJ2-7 | TRBV20-1 | TGCAGTGGACAGGGTCCCTACGAGCAGTACTTC | CSGQGPYEQYF
NA | 16 | NA | TRBJ2-6 | TRBV5-4 | TGTGCCAGCAACTTGGACGGTTCCACTGGGGCCAACGTCCTGACTTTC | CASNLDGSTGANVLTF
NA | 12 | NA | TRBJ2-3 | TRBV6-5 | TGTGCCAGCAAGCCCCGCGAGGGGACGCAGTATTTT | CASKPREGTQYF
NA | 12 | NA | TRBJ2-7 | TRBV10-3 | TGTGCCATCATCGGGCGAACTATCGAGCAGTACTTC | CAIIGRTIEQYF